Listed here are 26 T cell receptor beta chains from one sample, sequenced in a study of CD8+CD57+ T cells in acquired aplastic anemia. The template for TCR beta VDJ and CDR3 sequence profiling was genomic DNA. MiXCR, applied by TCRdb to the reads, yields one record per CDR3 protein. In the table there are 250,000 to 350,000 distinct CDR3 sequences, 56% of which are singletons. Sequencing was carried out using sorted CD4+, CD8+, or CD8+CD57+ T cells (not recorded which) from PBMCs. The receptors stem from a human donor with severe aplastic anemia or a healthy control (not recorded which).

Comments on this clonotype: Its ends do not fully match the called genes, so a read error is possible. The chain recombines TRBV29-1 with TRBJ2-1; TRBD1 is a possible D gene (6 bases). The CDR3 loop spans 13 amino acids. Germline V gene data show CDR1 as SQVTM and CDR2 as ANQGSEA. The DNA of the CDR3 is TGCAGCGTGGAAGTCACCAGGGGAAATGAGCAGTTCTTC. Protein product: CSVEVTRGNEQFF.

Details on this clonotype: A read error may produce the germline difference seen at one junction end. The chain links TRBV12-3 or TRBV12-4 to TRBJ2-6; perhaps TRBD2 as D (6 bases). The CDR3 has 12 residues. Written as DNA, the CDR3 is TGTGCCAGCAGTAGGGAGGTGAACACTGAAGCTTTC. It encodes CASSREVNTEAF.

This clonotype was seen a handful of times. The J gene is TRBJ2-7, the V gene TRBV20-1; 12 nucleotides match TRBD2. This CDR3 is 14 amino acids long. Germline assignment: CDR1 DFQATT and CDR2 SNEGSKA (reference sequence). The junction had 2 bases not matched to a gene; V was cut back by 1 base and J by 4 bases. The DNA for the CDR3 is TGCAGTGCTAGAGGCCTAGCGGGAGGGTACGAGCAGTACTTC. The encoded protein is CSARGLAGGYEQYF.

The chain carries TRBV2 and TRBJ1-5; possible D gene TRBD1, 5 bases. V gave up 7 bases and J gave up 4 bases, with 11 bases separating them. In germline, CDR1 is SNHLY, CDR2 FYNNEI. This CDR3 has 13 amino acids. CDR3 amino acids: CASNQGRNQPQHF. CDR3 bases: TGTGCCAGCAACCAGGGTCGGAATCAGCCCCAGCATTTT.

Concerning this clonotype: Germline is not matched at one junction end, which may reflect a read error. The chain has TRBV19 and TRBJ2-7, with D perhaps TRBD2 (7 bases). In germline, CDR1 is LNHDA, CDR2 SQIVND (reference sequence). CDR3 size: 15 residues. CDR3 sequence (DNA): TGTGCCAGCAGTATCACAGGGAGGGGATCTAATGAGCAGTACTTC. Encoded protein: CASSITGRGSNEQYF.

The rearrangement joins TRBV2 to TRBJ1-1; maybe TRBD1 (5 bases). The germline V gene has CDR1 SNHLY and CDR2 FYNNEI. The CDR3 covers 13 residues. Deletions cut 4 bases from V and 1 base from J, with 7 bases between. The CDR3 reads CASSGGPNTEAFF. Here the CDR3 DNA reads TGTGCCAGCAGTGGGGGCCCGAACACTGAAGCTTTCTTT. Full variable domain (outside the CDR3, taken from reference TRBV2 and TRBJ1-1): EPEVTQTPSHQVTQMGQEVILRCVPISNHLYFYWYRQILGQKVEFLVSFYNNEISEKSEIFDDQFSVERPDGSNFTLKIRSTKLEDSAMYFCASSGGPNTEAFFGQGTRLTVV.

There are a few counts of this clonotype. V usage is TRBV7-9 and J usage is TRBJ1-1; perhaps TRBD1 as D (6 bases). Germline assignment: CDR1 SEHNR and CDR2 FQNEAQ (reference sequence). The CDR3 has 14 residues. Trimming pared 8 bases from V and 8 bases from J, leaving 21 bases between. The CDR3 loop reads CASGTGRGYLEAFF. CDR3 nucleotides: TGTGCCAGCGGAACAGGGAGAGGCTACTTAGAAGCTTTCTTT.

The genes are TRBV6-4 and TRBJ1-6; no clear D gene. The CDR3 covers 15 residues. Trimming cost V 6 bases and J 3 bases, with 12 bases left between them. CDR1 MRHNA and CDR2 SNTAGT come from the germline V gene. The CDR3 region is CASSLGRNYNSPLHF. The DNA for the CDR3 is TGTGCCAGCAGCTTGGGCAGAAACTATAATTCACCCCTCCACTTT.

The chain recombines TRBV24-1 with TRBJ2-3, with TRBD1 matching over 7 bases. The length of the CDR3 is 16 residues. Germline V gene lookup returns CDR1 KGHDR and CDR2 SFDVKD. V shed 5 bases and J 3 bases; nucleotides not matched to a gene: 10. CDR3 sequence reads: CATSARQGLGTDTQYF. The CDR3 DNA sequence: TGTGCCACCAGTGCGAGACAGGGCCTGGGTACAGATACGCAGTATTTT.

This rearrangement joins TRBV10-3 to TRBJ1-1; 7 bases are a match to TRBD1. This CDR3 comprises 15 residues. Per germline, CDR1 ENHRY and CDR2 SYGVKD. Unmatched junction bases numbered 13, after V lost 3 bases and J lost 9 bases. The CDR3 DNA reads as TGTGCCATCAGTGAAGGAGAGTCAGGGGGTACTCAAGCTTTCTTT. This gives the protein CAISEGESGGTQAFF.

This clonotype occurred a few times. The V and J genes are TRBV4-1 and TRBJ1-2; 7 bases agree with TRBD1. V trimming: 5 bases; J trimming: 7 bases; junction bases outside the gene matches: 4. CDR3 length equals 12 residues. Germline CDR1 and CDR2: MGHRA and YSYEKL. Written as DNA, the CDR3 is TGCGCCAGCAGCACAGGGGAGGGTGGCTACACCTTC. Protein product: CASSTGEGGYTF.

The rearrangement uses TRBV2 and TRBJ1-1, with D maybe TRBD1 (5 bases). The CDR3 loop spans 15 amino acids. Germline loops: CDR1 SNHLY, CDR2 FYNNEI. V was shortened by 3 bases and J by 6 bases, with 17 bases between the two germline ends. In DNA form, the CDR3 reads TGTGCCAGCAGTGAGGCCCGGGGCAGCAACGCTGAAGCTTTCTTT. Translating gives CASSEARGSNAEAFF.

This clonotype was detected ten times or more. V usage is TRBV6-5 and J usage is TRBJ1-1, with 7 bases aligning to TRBD1. CDR1 is MNHEY and CDR2 is SVGAGI in the germline V gene. The CDR3 covers 14 residues. J gave up 5 bases and V 6 bases, and 9 bases lay outside the gene matches. This chain's CDR3 is CASRARGARTEAFF. The DNA of the CDR3 is TGTGCCAGCAGGGCCAGGGGGGCTCGGACTGAAGCTTTCTTT.

The chain recombines TRBV4-1 with TRBJ1-2; D not resolved. V was cut by 0 bases and J by 8 bases, with 13 bases left in between. Germline CDR1 MGHRA, CDR2 YSYEKL. CDR3 length: 14 amino acids. The CDR3 here is CASSQDEDYRGYTF. The CDR3 coding sequence is TGCGCCAGCAGCCAAGATGAGGACTATCGAGGCTACACCTTC.

This chain uses TRBV6-2 or TRBV6-3 with TRBJ1-6, with TRBD1 matching 7 bases. Germline values: CDR1 MNHEY, CDR2 SVGEGT. V lost 7 bases, J lost 15 bases, and 9 bases stayed unmatched. CDR3 length: 12 residues. The CDR3 sequence is CASTSDRRNLHF. Written as DNA, the CDR3 is TGTGCCAGCACATCGGACAGGCGGAACCTCCACTTT.

This clonotype showed up just once. The chain couples TRBV7-2 to TRBJ2-5, with 9 bases lining up with TRBD2. Per the germline V gene, CDR1 is SGHTA and CDR2 is FQGNSA. V shed 4 bases, J shed 0 bases, and the junction held 3 bases outside the gene matches. There are 15 residues in the CDR3. This chain's CDR3 is CASSWLAGDQETQYF. As DNA, the CDR3 is TGTGCCAGCAGCTGGTTAGCGGGGGACCAAGAGACCCAGTACTTC. Full variable domain (remainder filled in from reference TRBV7-2 and TRBJ2-5): GAGVSQSPSNKVTEKGKDVELRCDPISGHTALYWYRQSLGQGLEFLIYFQGNSAPDKSGLPSDRFSAERTGGSVSTLTIQRTQQEDSAVYLCASSWLAGDQETQYFGPGTRLLVL.

This chain uses TRBV20-1 with TRBJ2-5; 7 nucleotides align to TRBD2. CDR1 DFQATT and CDR2 SNEGSKA come from the germline V gene (reference sequence). Trimming took 6 bases from V and 2 from J; bases not matched to a gene: 6. The CDR3 contains 13 residues. DNA for the CDR3: TGCAGTGCGACCGGGACTACACAAGAGACCCAGTACTTC. This encodes CSATGTTQETQYF.

V and J are TRBV5-4 and TRBJ2-1; perhaps TRBD1 as D (5 bases). Germline CDR1 and CDR2: SGHNT and YYREEE (reference sequence). V was clipped by 4 bases and J by 9 bases, with 14 bases between them. The CDR3 sequence is 13 residues long. Here the CDR3 DNA reads TGTGCCAGCAGCAGGGGCAGGGATGGTGAGCAGTTCTTC. This sequence encodes CASSRGRDGEQFF.

The rearrangement uses TRBV7-9 and TRBJ2-1; no definite D call. CDR3 length: 13 residues. Germline-derived CDR1 and CDR2 are SEHNR and FQNEAQ (reference sequence). Between the trimmed V and J ends, which lost 2 bases and 2 bases, there was a span of 4 bases. In nucleotides, the CDR3 is TGTGCCAGCAGCTTAACCCCCTACAATGAGCAGTTCTTC. Translated, it gives CASSLTPYNEQFF.

This clonotype was found many times. J is TRBJ1-6 and V is TRBV19; possible D gene TRBD1, 6 bases. This CDR3 is built from 15 residues. Germline CDR1 is LNHDA and CDR2 is SQIVND (reference sequence). Trimming shortened V by 3 bases and J by 6 bases, and 12 bases separated the two germline ends. The CDR3 region has the DNA TGTGCCAGTAGTATCGATGGGGGGCCTAATTCACCCCTCCACTTT. Its translation is CASSIDGGPNSPLHF.

The J gene is TRBJ1-2, the V gene TRBV7-2, with 8 bases lining up with TRBD1. V dropped 4 bases and J dropped 2; count of bases not matched to a gene: 9. Germline-derived CDR1 and CDR2 are SGHTA and FQGNSA. This CDR3 contains 16 residues. The CDR3 DNA reads TGTGCCAGCAGCTCGCAGCCAGGGGGCTTAAACTATGGCTACACCTTC. It is translated as CASSSQPGGLNYGYTF.

This clonotype was seen at least ten times. V usage is TRBV20-1 and J usage is TRBJ1-5, with a possible D match to TRBD1 (6 bases). The CDR3 length is 13 residues. V was pared by 2 bases and J by 2 bases, with 7 bases between. CDR1 DFQATT and CDR2 SNEGSKA come from the germline V gene (reference sequence). CDR3 amino acids: CSARRTGNQPQHF. The CDR3 DNA follows: TGCAGTGCTAGAAGGACAGGCAATCAGCCCCAGCATTTT.

This clonotype was counted many times. The junction differs from germline at one of its ends, possibly a read error. The chain uses TRBV11-2 and TRBJ2-5; D is perhaps TRBD1 or TRBD2 (5 bases each). Germline V gives CDR1 SGHAT, CDR2 FQNNGV. This CDR3 region has 13 residues. The CDR3, as DNA: TGCGCCAGCAGCTTGGGGGTTGGTGAGACCCAGTACTTC. This translates into CASSLGVGETQYF.

The genes are TRBV29-1 and TRBJ2-5; 9 bases are a match to TRBD1. The DNA end lines up better with TRBJ2-7; the J call may be wrong. Germline lookup yields CDR1 SQVTM and CDR2 ANQGSEA. The CDR3 is 11 residues long. CDR3 region: CSAGTGNEQYF. The CDR3 nucleotides are TGCAGCGCCGGGACAGGGAACGAGCAGTACTTC.

This clonotype appeared a few times. Here the CDR3 DNA reads TGTGCCAGCAGCTTAGCATTAGCAGGGGCTGGCTACACCTTC. Translated: CASSLALAGAGYTF. The chain carries TRBV7-8 and TRBJ1-2; possibly TRBD1 for D (6 bases). The CDR3 covers 14 residues. V was pared by 0 bases and J by 7 bases, with 12 bases between. Germline V CDR1 and CDR2: SGHVS, FQNEAQ.

The chain uses TRBV12-3 or TRBV12-4 and TRBJ2-7, with 10 bases identical to TRBD2. The CDR3 contains 14 residues. V gave up 8 bases and J gave up 2 bases; unmatched junction bases: 6. The CDR3 bases are TGTGCCAGCGGTAGCGGGGGGAACACCTACGAGCAGTACTTC. Residues: CASGSGGNTYEQYF.